These T cell receptor beta chains were read from a single sample in a study of long-term antiretroviral therapy in people with HIV. Profiled with immunoSEQ multiplex PCR; TCRdb holds only in-frame clones, not every one. The table has 13,000 or so clones, roughly 80% seen once. Sequencing was performed on unsorted PBMCs, taken 1.3 years after starting antiretroviral therapy. These receptors came from a woman aged 18-30 years with HIV. Each CDR3 is given with its conserved first and last residue. A D gene is named only where the DNA matches it firmly. Part of the rows lack a size; the others show once, few, many or a class for expanded clones.

abundance	j_gene	d_gene	v_gene	CDR3aa	CDR3nt
NA	TRBJ1-1	TRBD1	TRBV11-2	CASSEQGAILTEAFF	TGTGCCAGCAGCGAACAGGGGGCGATTTTGACTGAAGCTTTCTTT
NA	TRBJ2-7	TRBD2	TRBV11-2	CASSLGGTSAEQYF	TGTGCCAGCAGCTTAGGGGGGACTAGCGCCGAGCAGTACTTC
NA	TRBJ1-2	NA	TRBV6-1	CASTAGAENYGYTF	TGTGCCAGCACTGCAGGGGCCGAAAACTATGGCTACACCTTC
NA	TRBJ2-5	TRBD1	TRBV5-1	CASSWDSETQYF	TGCGCCAGCAGTTGGGACAGCGAGACCCAGTACTTC
NA	TRBJ1-2	NA	TRBV30	CARISTRGWSYGYTF	TGTGCCAGGATTTCAACTAGGGGATGGAGCTATGGCTACACCTTC
NA	TRBJ2-5	TRBD2	TRBV14	CASSQARTSGRVIGETQYF	TGTGCCAGCAGCCAAGCCCGGACTAGCGGGAGAGTGATAGGGGAGACCCAGTACTTC
once	TRBJ2-7	NA	TRBV5-4	CASSLELAGEQYF	TGTGCCAGCAGCTTGGAACTAGCCGGCGAGCAGTACTTC
NA	TRBJ2-5	TRBD2	TRBV19	CASSTGLAGETQYF	TGTGCCAGTAGTACCGGACTAGCAGGAGAGACCCAGTACTTC
NA	TRBJ2-3	TRBD1	TRBV30	CAWSADRGFTDTQYF	TGTGCCTGGAGCGCCGACAGGGGTTTCACAGATACGCAGTATTTT
NA	TRBJ1-5	NA	TRBV7-6	CASSFTGEPDQPQHF	TGTGCCAGCAGCTTTACGGGGGAGCCTGATCAGCCCCAGCATTTT
once	TRBJ1-3	NA	TRBV11-2	CASRGSSGNTIYF	TGTGCCAGCAGAGGGAGTTCTGGAAACACCATATATTTT
NA	TRBJ2-2	TRBD2	TRBV10-2	CASGGRLAGNTGELFF	TGCGCCAGCGGGGGTAGGCTAGCGGGGAACACCGGGGAGCTGTTTTTT
NA	TRBJ2-7	TRBD2	TRBV28	CASSQPGLEPYEQYF	TGTGCCAGCAGCCAACCGGGACTAGAGCCTTACGAGCAGTACTTC
medium-sized	TRBJ2-1	TRBD2	TRBV7-9	CASSPGTSGLNNEQFF	TGTGCCAGCAGCCCCGGGACTAGCGGTCTGAACAATGAGCAGTTCTTC
NA	TRBJ1-2	NA	TRBV6-1	CASSEAEAGSYGYTF	TGTGCCAGCAGTGAAGCGGAGGCAGGCTCCTATGGCTACACCTTC
NA	TRBJ2-1	NA	TRBV5-6	CASSLGAGLSEQFF	TGTGCCAGCAGCTTGGGCGCAGGGCTTAGTGAGCAGTTCTTC
NA	TRBJ1-4	TRBD1	TRBV5-1	CASSQGATNEKLFF	TGCGCCAGCAGCCAGGGGGCAACTAATGAAAAACTGTTTTTT
NA	TRBJ1-2	TRBD1	TRBV2	CASRSNRGPVYGYTF	TGTGCCAGCAGGTCCAACAGGGGTCCCGTCTATGGCTACACCTTC
NA	TRBJ2-1	TRBD2	TRBV5-1	CASSATELAGHNEQFF	TGCGCCAGCAGTGCCACAGAACTAGCGGGGCATAATGAGCAGTTCTTC
NA	TRBJ1-2	NA	TRBV5-1	CASSRTQPGAYGYTF	TGCGCCAGCAGCCGAACTCAACCGGGGGCCTATGGCTACACCTTC
once	TRBJ2-1	TRBD2	TRBV7-2	CASRENSGSLYNEQFF	TGTGCCAGCAGAGAAAATAGCGGGAGTTTATACAATGAGCAGTTCTTC
NA	TRBJ2-7	NA	TRBV7-2	CASSFQRDSYEQYF	TGTGCCAGCAGCTTCCAACGGGACTCCTACGAGCAGTACTTC
NA	TRBJ1-2	NA	TRBV6-5	CASSPFWDSGYTF	TGTGCCAGCAGTCCCTTTTGGGATTCTGGCTACACCTTC
NA	TRBJ2-5	NA	TRBV2	CASRETGLETQYF	TGTGCCAGCAGAGAAACAGGGTTAGAGACCCAGTACTTC
NA	TRBJ2-5	NA	TRBV4-2	CASSQRGSSGTQYF	TGTGCCAGCAGCCAAAGGGGAAGCTCAGGAACCCAGTACTTC